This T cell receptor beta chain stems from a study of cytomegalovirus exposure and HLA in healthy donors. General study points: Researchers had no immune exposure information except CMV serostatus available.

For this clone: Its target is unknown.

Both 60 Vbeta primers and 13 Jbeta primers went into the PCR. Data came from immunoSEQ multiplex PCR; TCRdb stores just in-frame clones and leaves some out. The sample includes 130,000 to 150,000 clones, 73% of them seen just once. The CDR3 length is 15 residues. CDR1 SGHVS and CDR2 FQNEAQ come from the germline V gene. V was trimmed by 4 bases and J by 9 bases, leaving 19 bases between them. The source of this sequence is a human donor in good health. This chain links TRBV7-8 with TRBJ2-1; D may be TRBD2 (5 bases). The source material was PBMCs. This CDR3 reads CASSYASPPFSEQFF. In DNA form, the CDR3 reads TGTGCCAGCAGCTACGCTAGCCCCCCTTTCTCTGAGCAGTTCTTC.